The entry below describes one T cell receptor (beta chain). Germline CDR1 KGHSH, CDR2 LQKENI. The CDR3 has 13 residues. With 4 bases removed from V and 3 bases from J, the gap between germline ends came to 10 bases. TCRdb keeps only in-frame clones here, not all; method: immunoSEQ multiplex PCR. The sample includes over 55,000 clones, approximately 90% of them seen just once. This entry comes from a study of OX40 agonist ivuxolimab in advanced cancers. For the study at large: Earlier treatment with anti-PD-1, anti-PD-L1 or anti-CTLA-4 was permitted, and over 35% had received some.

The V gene is TRBV18, the J gene TRBJ2-7; D might be TRBD2 (5 bases). This TCR was recovered from an adult with an advanced solid tumor such as melanoma, head and neck, liver or kidney cancer. This specimen was CD4+ or CD8+ T cells sorted from blood, taken in a trial of the OX40 agonist ivuxolimab. In DNA form, the CDR3 reads TGTGCCAGCTCACTAGCGTTAAACTACGAGCAGTACTTC. Its translation: CASSLALNYEQYF.